This TCR beta chain was recovered during a study of cytomegalovirus exposure and HLA in healthy donors (dated by TCRdb to 2016 to 2017). Context from the whole study: According to an earlier analysis of several hundred of the donors, roughly 180 million T cells yielded some 120 million unique TCR beta sequences and around 300 Gb of sequence data. Using immunosequencing, the study profiled T cell repertoires from 550 to 750 subjects and related those repertoires to cytomegalovirus serostatus. A separate validation cohort of 100 to 150 different subjects was used in addition to the approximately 700-subject first cohort. In a later analysis, previously published TCR beta repertoires from about 640 donors were re-analyzed and high-resolution HLA genotyping was added so that TCR occurrence patterns could be studied. Because of strong linkage in the cohort, roughly five DR-DQ haplotypes were treated as single units for association and clustering. An earlier analysis of 500 to 650 of the donors applied high-throughput TCR beta sequencing to assess whether each TCR beta V gene segment acted as functional or pseudogenic. About 300 gigabases of sequencing data and tens of millions of unique TCR sequences were included in an early release covering about 700 HLA-typed donors. Of the approximately 400 genotyped donors, 81% fell in the genetic ancestry cluster associated with self-reported Caucasian donors. Every repertoire in the discovery cohort had been generated on one and the same sequencing platform. To predict cytomegalovirus infection status, the study brought together high-throughput TCR immunosequencing, statistical association of individual TCRs with disease status, and machine learning. Typing coverage differed by locus: A, B, C, DRB1 and DQB1 were typed in roughly 620-640 donors, DQA1 in about 500, DPA1 in 600 to 610, and DPB1 in roughly 470. HLA typing covered class I and class II loci at four-digit resolution. In the later analysis, no new phenotypic data were used to find candidate immune exposures; instead, reliance was placed on TCR beta sequences and their occurrence across donors. Donor age, sex, ethnicity and CMV serostatus were compiled together with the repertoire data. Among about 360 genotyped donors of the cohort, an average of roughly 240,000 unique TCR beta nucleotide sequences were sequenced per donor, around 20% of them non-productive. The study was designed to test whether signatures of past pathogen exposure could be identified by cataloging public T cell receptors. Genome-wide SNP genotypes for about 65% of the roughly 670 donors were used in a later genetic analysis, which treated that subset as a discovery cohort. Paper-wide results and their limitations: Assigning TCR associations to individual alleles was difficult when HLA alleles, especially DR and DQ, strongly co-occurred. A later analysis found that most CMV-associated TCR beta chains appeared HLA-restricted, with HLA associations seemingly driven largely by CMV exposure. Presence/absence analyses assumed roughly uniform sequencing depth across donors, an assumption that may not hold. Compared with equally common non-associated chains, HLA-associated TCR beta chains in a later analysis were more clonally expanded and had lower generation probabilities. An earlier analysis of several hundred of the donors showed that most TCR beta V segments appeared in productive rearrangements either about 87% or about 30% of the time, which broadly matched IMGT annotations. A cluster of highly shared sequence variants was judged likely to represent a technical artifact of the sequencing pipeline. Correlated functional status among segregating V segments might reflect linkage disequilibrium, but an unknown experimental factor could not be ruled out. A later analysis associated about 17,000 TCR beta sequences with specific HLA alleles at a false discovery rate of 0.05. Only TCR beta chains were sequenced in this cohort, and the absence of alpha or paired-chain data limited detectable features. CMV serostatus was the only immune exposure information available for the cohort. Most TCR sequences were seen in very few donors, while some public TCRs were found in many individuals. In a later analysis, several top co-occurrence clusters were reported to appear linked to parvovirus B19, influenza, CMV and Epstein-Barr virus. The classifier was reported to diagnose cytomegalovirus status with high specificity and sensitivity in both the original and validation cohorts. Some IMGT-functional V segments, including TRBV6-2 and TRBV6-3, could not be distinguished by the 87-base-pair reads and were therefore excluded. In a later analysis, the rate of TCR association differed among HLA loci, with DRB1 alleles having the most associated TCRs and HLA-C alleles having the fewest. Because some donors lacked HLA typing at each locus, the association tests relied only on the typed subset. According to the authors, the approach could potentially be generalized to other disease states and immunological phenotypes. The earlier analysis of almost 600 of the donors excluded roughly 17 rarely observed V segments, including chromosome 9 orphons, because counts were too low. Compared with the roughly 710-donor mean, donors in an Asian-associated ancestry cluster had fewer N-insertions in productive TCRs, according to a later genetic analysis. In a later genetic analysis, a missense DCLRE1C variant was associated with V-gene and J-gene trimming of TCR beta chains, and the association was replicated in an independent cohort. The study listed approximately 150 TCR beta chains as associated with cytomegalovirus. Three of the identified cytomegalovirus-associated TCR beta chains were confirmed in vitro to be specific for cytomegalovirus antigens. A further reported finding was that TCR beta sequences accurately predicted the HLA-A and HLA-B alleles for most subjects in the first cohort.

This clone was picked up a small number of times. This clone's antigen is unknown. No base-level quality is on record; no much larger clone is a single base apart. The cohort was made up of roughly 670 healthy bone marrow donors. At the time of sampling, every cohort member was nominally healthy, though immune exposures that went unrecorded were likely present. The donor was CMV seronegative and was included in the group of a few hundred seronegative cohort members. A peripheral blood sample was provided by each donor, and peripheral blood mononuclear cells were used for TCR beta sequencing. The Qiagen DNeasy Blood Extraction Kit was used to extract genomic DNA from the blood cell samples. Preparation of the library involved the immunoSEQ multiplex PCR assay. The multiplex PCR relied on a mix of 60 forward primers for TCR Vbeta segments and 13 reverse primers for TCR Jbeta segments. The CDR3 region of rearranged TCR beta genes was amplified from genomic DNA with a multiplex PCR assay. The Illumina HiSeq System was used to sequence the amplified TCR beta libraries as 87-base-pair reads. The authors processed their data as follows. A later analysis tallied around 82 million unique TCR beta chains across the roughly 610 repertoires, and approximately 12 million of those chains were shared by two or more donors. Raw reads were error-corrected and collapsed into unique sequences by a nearest-neighbor algorithm in which closely related sequences were merged to remove PCR and sequencing errors. V, D and J gene segments were assigned by aligning CDR3 sequences to IMGT reference sequences. For a sequence to be retained, at least a six-nucleotide match to both a V gene segment and a J gene segment was required. A rearrangement counted as productive if the CDR3 had no stop codons and remained in frame with V and J, and every other rearrangement counted as non-productive. Following IMGT convention, CDR3 was defined as the stretch from the second conserved V-encoded cysteine up to the conserved J-encoded phenylalanine. In an earlier analysis of around 600 of the donors, sequences lacking an unambiguous match to a single V gene segment were excluded. An earlier analysis of fewer than 650 of the donors classified V segments as functional when productive rearrangements were above 56.7% and as segregating when the standard deviation between donors was above 5%. To diagnose cytomegalovirus status from the catalog of TCR beta chain sequences, a statistical classification framework was built. V and J gene assignment, in a later analysis, came from comparing TCR nucleotide sequences with IMGT/GENE-DB human TR gene sequences. Using the TCRdist pipeline, a later analysis assigned CDR3 sequences along with most-parsimonious VDJ recombination scenarios. In a later analysis, each TCR beta chain was defined by its CDR3 amino acid sequence together with its V-gene family, and reads without a unique V-gene family were excluded. To address suspected cross-contamination and a sequencing artifact, a later analysis removed 450 to 700 highly shared, low-generation-probability nucleotide sequences. In a later analysis, a clonal expansion index was calculated for each public chain from normalized within-repertoire ranks of inferred template counts. A later analysis computed generation probabilities with a VDJ recombination model fitted to out-of-frame rearrangements, and checked the results against IGoR. Hypergeometric tests were used in a later analysis to score TCR-TCR, TCR-HLA and TCR-CMV co-occurrence, with a repertoire-size bias correction applied to the TCR pairs. False discovery rates were estimated in a later analysis by permuting HLA or CMV assignments 20 times. In a later analysis, co-occurring TCRs were grouped using DBSCAN, and TCRdist sequence similarity was added for clustering within HLA-allele-positive subsets. Repertoires with fewer than 30,000 or more than 120,000 public chains were left out of co-occurrence clustering, as were five repertoires with anomalous nucleotide sharing. What TCRdb holds here is the immuneACCESS table cut down to in-frame rearrangements. Part of the clones is not present; checked against another copy, under half of the missing clones reflect an unresolved V gene, and the others are unexplained. V, J and clone size were drawn from that table, and D and trimming were deduced from the DNA. This sample holds around 190,000 clones; around 80% were observed only once. 5.7% of the sample rests with the top ten.

Reading from cysteine to phenylalanine, the CDR3 counts 15 amino acids. This entry keeps only the CDR3 DNA: 45 bases, framed from base 1. CDR1 and CDR2, looked up from the germline V gene, are SGDLS and YYNGEE. V is trimmed back by 3 bases and J by 5 bases, and the junction contains 8 bases that no gene match accounts for. The sequence is built from TRBV9 and TRBJ2-5; 9 bases in the junction line up with TRBD1. This sequence was found in a man between 40 and 49 years old in good health and CMV-seronegative. The source material was PBMCs. The DNA sequence is TGTGCCAGCAGCGCCACGGACAGGGGCTCGGAGACCCAGTACTTC. It codes for CASSATDRGSETQYF.